This is a list of T cell receptor beta chains from one sample in a study of CD8+CD57+ T cells in acquired aplastic anemia. A single record per CDR3 protein comes from TCRdb applying MiXCR to the reads. This sample has some 170,000 distinct CDR3 sequences; 45% to 55% occur once, and the top ten carry 0.85% to 1.2%. The specimen was sorted CD4+, CD8+, or CD8+CD57+ T cells (not recorded which) from PBMCs. The receptors were sampled from a human donor with aplastic anemia. Both conserved end residues are part of each CDR3. A D gene is named only where the DNA matches it firmly. The size of a clone is reported for some rows only, either as once, few or many, or as a class for expanded clones.

v_call	d_call	clone_size	cdr3_length	j_call	cdr3_nt	cdr3_aa
TRBV5-6	TRBD1	once	16	TRBJ1-1	TGTGCCAGCAGCTACCCGGGACAGGGACTGAACACTGAAGCTTTCTTT	CASSYPGQGLNTEAFF
TRBV13	TRBD2	-	16	TRBJ2-7	TGTGCCAGCAGCCGGGGGGGTGGCGGGGGTCCCTACGAGCAGTACTTC	CASSRGGGGGPYEQYF
TRBV9	-	-	14	TRBJ1-6	TGTGCCAGCAGCGGGCAGAAGTATAATTCACCCCTCCACTTT	CASSGQKYNSPLHF
TRBV7-8	-	-	13	TRBJ1-1	TGTGCCAGCACCTACAGGGTTGGGTCTGAAGCTTTCTTT	CASTYRVGSEAFF
TRBV19	TRBD2	-	14	TRBJ2-7	TGTGCCAGTAGTGTGGCGGGAGAAGTCCACGAGCAGTACTTC	CASSVAGEVHEQYF
TRBV6-5	TRBD1	-	14	TRBJ2-1	TGTGCCAGCAGTTGGGACAGGACCTACAATGAGCAGTTCTTC	CASSWDRTYNEQFF
TRBV20-1	TRBD2	-	16	TRBJ2-1	TGCAGTGCTAGATTTCCGGCTAGCGGGGGGTACAATGAGCAGTTCTTC	CSARFPASGGYNEQFF
TRBV12-5	-	-	13	TRBJ1-5	TGTGCTAGTGGCCTACAGCGCAATCAGCCCCAGCATTTT	CASGLQRNQPQHF
TRBV20-1	-	many	13	TRBJ1-1	TGCAGTGCTAGAAGACGGGCGGGGACTGAAGCTTTCTTT	CSARRRAGTEAFF
TRBV20-1	-	-	16	TRBJ1-5	TGCAGTGCTAGCTCTACGGGCGGGATGAGGAATCAGCCCCAGCATTTT	CSASSTGGMRNQPQHF
TRBV12-3/TRBV12-4	-	many	14	TRBJ2-7	TGTGCCAGCAGCCCTCATACAGGATGGTACGAGCAGTACTTC	CASSPHTGWYEQYF
TRBV7-9	-	-	13	TRBJ2-3	TGTGCCAGTAGTATAGGAGGTTCCGATACGCAGTATTTT	CASSIGGSDTQYF
TRBV10-3	TRBD2	many	14	TRBJ2-1	TGTGCCATCGGGGCTAGCGGGGTAGACAATGAGCAGTTCTTC	CAIGASGVDNEQFF
TRBV10-3	-	-	17	TRBJ2-5	TGTGCCATCTGGGGGCGGAGAGTTCCCGTACCTCAAGAGACCCAGTACTTC	CAIWGRRVPVPQETQYF
TRBV25-1	TRBD1	-	14	TRBJ2-7	TGTGCCAGCAGTTTGCAGGGACAGGGTGGAGAGCAGTACTTC	CASSLQGQGGEQYF
TRBV6-2/TRBV6-3	TRBD1	many	14	TRBJ2-7	TGTGCCAGCACTCCCATGGACAGGTCCTACGAGCAGTACTTC	CASTPMDRSYEQYF
TRBV6-4	-	-	13	TRBJ2-3	TGTGCCAGCAGTCAGGAGATCACAGATACGCAGTATTTT	CASSQEITDTQYF
TRBV11-3	-	few	16	TRBJ2-3	TGTGCCAGCAGCTTAGGGGCTAACCGACAGGCAGATACGCAGTATTTT	CASSLGANRQADTQYF
TRBV6-1	-	many	12	TRBJ1-5	TGTGCCAGCAGGGCCAACGCTCAGCCCCAGCATTTT	CASRANAQPQHF
TRBV6-1	-	few	14	TRBJ1-5	TGTGCCAGCAGCACCGGGCCCCACGGGCAGCCCCAGCATTTT	CASSTGPHGQPQHF
TRBV11-1	-	-	16	TRBJ1-6	TGTGCCAGCAGTTACGCTCAGGGCCAGCGGGATTCACCCCTCCACTTT	CASSYAQGQRDSPLHF
TRBV19	-	-	14	TRBJ1-2	TGTGCCAGTAGTAGGGACGGGGGACTGATCCGCTACACCTTC	CASSRDGGLIRYTF
TRBV20-1	TRBD2	-	15	TRBJ2-2	TGCAGTGCGAAACCCGGGGGGGCAGACACCGGGGAGCTGTTTTTT	CSAKPGGADTGELFF
TRBV19	TRBD1	-	15	TRBJ1-2	TGTGCCAGTAGTGACAACAGGGGGCGCGGCTATGGCTACACCTTC	CASSDNRGRGYGYTF
TRBV5-5	-	-	15	TRBJ2-5	TGTGCCAGCAGCTTAGACCCTATTCGGGCCGAGACCCAGTACTTC	CASSLDPIRAETQYF
TRBV7-8	-	many	13	TRBJ1-5	TGTGCCAGCAGCTTAGATAGCAATCAGCCCCAGCATTTT	CASSLDSNQPQHF
TRBV7-9	TRBD1	-	11	TRBJ1-2	TGTGCCACAGGGGGCGGCTATGGCTACACCTTC	CATGGGYGYTF
TRBV6-4	-	many	13	TRBJ1-1	TGTGCCAGCAGTGCCCGGGTGGGTACTGAAGCTTTCTTT	CASSARVGTEAFF
TRBV2	-	many	11	TRBJ1-1	TGTGCCAGCAGTCAGGGAGCTGAAGCTTTCTTT	CASSQGAEAFF
TRBV5-1	-	-	15	TRBJ1-3	TGCGCCAGCAGCCCAACAGGGAGGGCGGGAAACACCATATATTTT	CASSPTGRAGNTIYF
TRBV5-1	TRBD2	once	15	TRBJ2-7	TGCACCAGCACTCCGGGACTACCTTCATCGGGGGAGCAGTACTTC	CTSTPGLPSSGEQYF
TRBV18	TRBD2	-	15	TRBJ2-3	TGTGCCAGCTCACGTCGCGGGACTAACACAGATACGCAGTATTTT	CASSRRGTNTDTQYF
TRBV6-1	-	many	14	TRBJ1-1	TGTGCCAGCAGTGAGTCGGGGGGGGACACTGAAGCTTTCTTT	CASSESGGDTEAFF
TRBV4-1	-	-	17	TRBJ2-7	TGCGCCAGCAGCCAAGTACCCAGCCCGGGGGTTCCCTTCGAGCAGTGCTTC	CASSQVPSPGVPFEQCF
TRBV10-3	TRBD1	-	14	TRBJ2-4	TGTGCCATCAGAGACGACAGGGGGCGGAACATTCAGTACTTC	CAIRDDRGRNIQYF
TRBV5-1	TRBD2	-	18	TRBJ2-3	TGCGCCAGCAGCACCGGGACTAGCGGGGGACTCGCCACAGATACGCAGTATTTT	CASSTGTSGGLATDTQYF
TRBV24-1	-	-	13	TRBJ2-3	TGTGCCTCTTGGGACGGGAGCACAGATACGCAGTATTTT	CASWDGSTDTQYF
TRBV5-1	TRBD1	many	13	TRBJ1-1	TGCGCCAGCAGCCCGGGGACAGGGCCTGAAGCTTTCTTT	CASSPGTGPEAFF
TRBV10-3	TRBD1	few	15	TRBJ1-1	TGTGCCATCAGTGAGATGACAGGGGGCGCGGGAATAGCTTTCTTT	CAISEMTGGAGIAFF
TRBV19	-	-	15	TRBJ2-7	TGTGCCAGTAGTATACAAACGAGGGGGAGCTACGAGCAGTACTTC	CASSIQTRGSYEQYF
TRBV5-1	-	many	13	TRBJ1-1	TGCGCCAGCAGCTTGAGGGGGGACACTGAAGCTTTCTTT	CASSLRGDTEAFF
TRBV5-6	TRBD1	-	13	TRBJ2-7	TGTGCCAGCAGCTCTGACAGGGGCTACGAGCAGTACTTC	CASSSDRGYEQYF
TRBV11-2	-	many	16	TRBJ1-3	TGTGCCAGCAGCTTTGAGGGGCTTACCCCTGGAAACACCATATATTTT	CASSFEGLTPGNTIYF
TRBV6-1	TRBD1	-	15	TRBJ1-5	TGTGCCAGCAGATCTGGACAGGGGGTATATCAGCCCCAGCATTTT	CASRSGQGVYQPQHF
TRBV11-2	-	many	14	TRBJ1-1	TGTGCCAGCAGGGTTACCGAGCCAAACGCTGAAGCTTTCTTT	CASRVTEPNAEAFF
TRBV29-1	TRBD1	few	14	TRBJ2-7	TGCAGCGTTGAGAACAGGGGGCCCACCAACGAGCAGTACTTC	CSVENRGPTNEQYF
TRBV7-2	-	-	15	TRBJ1-6	TGTGCCAGCAGCTTAGGAGGGATCAGGGGTTCACCCCTCCACTTT	CASSLGGIRGSPLHF
TRBV7-2	-	-	14	TRBJ1-5	TGTGCCAGCAGCCCCCTCAGCCTCAATCAGCCCCAGCATTTT	CASSPLSLNQPQHF
TRBV6-5	TRBD2	-	16	TRBJ2-3	TGTGCCAGCAGTTACCGCGGGGGGGCCAACACAGATACGCAGTATTTT	CASSYRGGANTDTQYF
TRBV7-9	TRBD2	-	15	TRBJ2-5	TGTGCCAGCAGCCAAGGACTAGCGGCCCAAGAGACCCAGTACTTC	CASSQGLAAQETQYF
TRBV4-3	-	many	13	TRBJ1-5	TGCGCCAGCCCCCCCCAGCTCAATCAGCCCCAGCATTTT	CASPPQLNQPQHF
TRBV20-1	TRBD1	-	13	TRBJ2-5	TGCAGTGCCAGGACAGGCGCCGAAGAGACCCAGTACTTC	CSARTGAEETQYF